This T cell receptor beta chain was captured in a study of blood T cells in healthy people across ages. Study conclusions and caveats: There was a strong correlation between TCR beta diversity and naive T cell percentage. Investigators treated diversity estimates from one million T cells as underestimates.

Peripheral blood samples of roughly 9.8 milliliters were drawn from each donor. Isolated per sample were at least 6 million PBMCs. About this clonotype: Its antigen remains unknown.

For the second PCR, which ran for 7 to 11 cycles, a sample-barcoded 5' primer and a J-beta primer mix were used. Each CDR3 protein gets one entry after TCRdb re-called the 5' RACE reads with MiXCR. The repertoire has 700,000 to 900,000 distinct CDR3 sequences, about a quarter of them found once; the top ten carry under 3%. The V gene's germline CDR1 is LGHNA and CDR2 YNFKEQ. This CDR3 region has 15 residues. Trimming left V 2 bases short and J 4 bases short, with 12 bases between. These data were also filed under a second study, of T cells of mothers and their children.

The chain couples TRBV4-2 to TRBJ2-1; D not resolved. The receptor comes from a boy aged 5-17 years in good health. Specimen: blood. The CDR3 nucleotides are TGTGCCAGCAGCCAAAGACTCCGCGCGTACAATGAGCAGTTCTTC. This codes for CASSQRLRAYNEQFF.